Presented here are 13 T cell receptor beta chains from one specimen sequenced in a study of T cell repertoires in cytomegalovirus infection. MiXCR, applied by TCRdb to the reads, yields one record per CDR3 protein. The profile shows 300,000 to 400,000 distinct CDR3 sequences, around 18% of them singletons. The sequencing sample was made of PBMCs. The source is a human donor in good health (CMV status not recorded). Some clones in this sample may be carry-over from other donors' samples.

This clonotype was found a few times. DNA of the CDR3: TGTGCCAGCAGCACCCGCGCCGGGGGGAAAAACATTCAGTACTTC. This sequence encodes CASSTRAGGKNIQYF. The rearrangement joins TRBV7-2 to TRBJ2-4, with 7 nucleotides matching TRBD2. CDR1 is SGHTA, CDR2 FQGNSA, per germline. The CDR3 extends over 15 amino acids. V dropped 5 bases and J dropped 4; count of bases not matched to a gene: 8.

The sample holds a few counts of this clonotype. The DNA of the CDR3 is TGTGCCAGCCGATTACGGGGCAGGGGGCTGTTAGATACGCAGTATTTT. Translating it yields CASRLRGRGLLDTQYF. The chain uses TRBV7-2 and TRBJ2-3, with TRBD1 matching over 8 bases. The germline gives CDR1 SGHTA, CDR2 FQGNSA. The junction had 15 bases not matched to a gene; V was cut back by 8 bases and J by 5 bases. The CDR3 spans 16 residues.

This clonotype was seen a handful of times. The V and J genes are TRBV12-3 or TRBV12-4 and TRBJ2-3; D may be TRBD2 (5 bases). The CDR3 runs to 14 residues. Trimming removed 2 bases at V and 4 bases at J, with 10 bases between. CDR3 protein: CASSLRNGADTQYF. Written as DNA, the CDR3 is TGTGCCAGCAGTTTAAGGAACGGGGCAGATACGCAGTATTTT.

The table lists this clonotype with many counts. J is TRBJ1-1 and V is TRBV7-8, with D possibly being TRBD1 (6 bases). With 4 bases removed from V and 5 bases from J, the gap between germline ends came to 20 bases. Germline V CDR1 and CDR2: SGHVS, FQNEAQ. The CDR3 sequence is 16 residues long. The CDR3 reads CASSSLRAGVGTEAFF. CDR3 nucleotides: TGTGCCAGCAGCTCACTAAGGGCAGGGGTCGGAACTGAAGCTTTCTTT.

The table lists this clonotype with many counts. The chain joins TRBV7-2 to TRBJ2-7, with D tentatively TRBD2 (6 bases). The ends were cut back, 5 bases at V and 2 bases at J, with 16 bases in the middle. This CDR3 is built from 15 residues. Germline CDR1 and CDR2: SGHTA and FQGNSA. CDR3 bases: TGTGCCAGCAGCCCCCGGAGGGAGACCACCTACGAGCAGTACTTC. Amino acids: CASSPRRETTYEQYF.

This clonotype was picked up a small number of times. The V and J genes are TRBV10-3 and TRBJ1-1, with a weak D call TRBD1 (5 bases). The CDR3 totals 11 residues. V was shortened by 6 bases and J by 9 bases, with 11 bases between the two germline ends. Germline CDR1 ENHRY, CDR2 SYGVKD. The CDR3 loop reads CAISGTYQAFF. CDR3 bases: TGTGCCATCAGCGGGACTTATCAAGCTTTCTTT.

The chain employs TRBV20-1 and TRBJ2-1, with D hard to call. This CDR3 contains 13 residues. CDR1 and CDR2 (germline): DFQATT, SNEGSKA (reference sequence). V was clipped by 6 bases and J by 8 bases, with 17 bases between them. The CDR3 reads CSAETDRTYEQFF. CDR3 nucleotides: TGCAGTGCCGAAACGGACCGAACCTATGAGCAGTTCTTC.

This clonotype was found a few times. The chain joins TRBV6-2 or TRBV6-3 to TRBJ1-2, with D possibly being TRBD1 (5 bases). V was cut by 6 bases and J by 4 bases, with 12 bases left in between. The CDR3 runs to 13 residues. CDR1 is MNHEY and CDR2 is SVGEGT in the germline V gene. CDR3 in amino acids: CASRLTGPYGYTF. The CDR3 DNA reads as TGTGCCAGCAGACTCACAGGACCCTATGGCTACACCTTC.

In this sample, this clonotype turned up many times. V usage is TRBV7-2 and J usage is TRBJ2-5; no firm D call. CDR1 is SGHTA and CDR2 is FQGNSA in the germline V gene. This CDR3 has 13 residues. V lost 5 bases and J lost 12, with 19 bases in between. The DNA of the CDR3 is TGTGCCAGCAGCCCCCAACCGACTGGAGAGGAGTACTTC. Translated, it gives CASSPQPTGEEYF.

This clonotype was observed a few times. This chain uses TRBV10-3 with TRBJ1-2, with D perhaps TRBD1 (5 bases). CDR3 length: 13 residues. The V and J ends lost 0 bases and 3 bases respectively, with 5 bases between them. Germline CDR1 is ENHRY and CDR2 is SYGVKD. Here the CDR3 reads CAISESRDYGYTF. The CDR3 region has the DNA TGTGCCATCAGTGAGTCCAGGGACTATGGCTACACCTTC.

This clonotype was seen only a few times. The rearrangement uses TRBV11-2 and TRBJ1-6, with a tentative D call TRBD1 (5 bases). CDR1 and CDR2 from the germline V gene are SGHAT and FQNNGV. The V end lost 3 bases, the J end lost 7 bases, and 13 bases lay between the germline ends. CDR3 length equals 15 residues. CDR3 loop: CASSFGGTQNSPLHF. The CDR3 bases are TGTGCCAGCAGCTTCGGGGGGACTCAGAATTCACCCCTCCACTTT.

J is TRBJ2-7 and V is TRBV28; 9 nucleotides align to TRBD2. CDR1 is MDHEN and CDR2 is SYDVKM in the germline V gene. The CDR3 length is 16 residues. J gave up 2 bases and V 3 bases, and 8 bases lay outside the gene matches. Here the CDR3 DNA reads TGTGCCAGCAGTTTCAGGCGGGCGGGGGGGGCCTACGAGCAGTACTTC. It translates to CASSFRRAGGAYEQYF.

Ten or more counts support this clonotype. The rearrangement uses TRBV7-2 and TRBJ2-7, with 7 bases identical to TRBD1. Unmatched junction bases numbered 6, after V lost 4 bases and J lost 3 bases. The germline V gene has CDR1 SGHTA and CDR2 FQGNSA. The CDR3 has 14 residues. CDR3 sequence: CASSYRDRNYEQYF. The CDR3, as DNA: TGTGCCAGCAGCTATCGGGACAGAAACTACGAGCAGTACTTC.